A selection of T cell receptor beta chains follows, all from one sample in a study of identical twins. MiXCR, applied by TCRdb to the 5' RACE reads, yields one record per CDR3 protein. The repertoire consists of a few hundred thousand distinct CDR3 sequences, with about 10% occurring once and the leading ten covering more than 8.5%. The sequencing input was memory T cells sorted from blood. The receptors originated from a man over 45 in good health. The CDR3 runs from the conserved cysteine through the conserved F or W. D genes are given only for firm matches. Where a row states a size, it is once, few, many or the class of an expanded clone; other rows omit it.

clone_size,d_call,j_call,v_call,cdr3_nt,cdr3_aa
many,.,TRBJ1-6,TRBV12-3/TRBV12-4,TGTGCCAGCAGTACAGGGATCTCACCCCTCCACTTT,CASSTGISPLHF
many,.,TRBJ2-2,TRBV10-3,TGTGCCATCAGTGTAGGACGGGAGCCCACCGGGGAGCTGTTTTTT,CAISVGREPTGELFF
.,.,TRBJ2-7,TRBV20-1,TGCAGTGCAAGTGGGGCCGCCTACGAGCAGTACTTC,CSASGAAYEQYF
.,TRBD2,TRBJ2-2,TRBV20-1,TGCAGTGCTGCGGGGGGCACCGGGGAGCTGTTTTTT,CSAAGGTGELFF
.,.,TRBJ2-1,TRBV6-1,TGTGCCATCAGAACACCGGACTCCTACAATGAGCAGTTCTTC,CAIRTPDSYNEQFF
few,.,TRBJ1-2,TRBV5-1,TGCGCCAGCAGCTTGGGTCCGGGTTCTAACTATGGCTACACCTTC,CASSLGPGSNYGYTF
many,TRBD1,TRBJ1-6,TRBV5-6,TGTGCCAGCAGCGCGGACAGGGGGCGATCACCCCTCCACTTT,CASSADRGRSPLHF
many,TRBD1,TRBJ2-2,TRBV11-1,TGTGCCAGCAGCCCCAGGACAGGGTCCACCGGGGAGCTGTTTTTT,CASSPRTGSTGELFF
few,.,TRBJ2-1,TRBV3-1,TGTGCCAGCAGCCGGAACAGGGTCCGTGAGCAGTTCTTC,CASSRNRVREQFF
few,TRBD1,TRBJ2-5,TRBV7-8,TGTGCCAGCAGGACGGACAGGGGGCGCTGGGAGACCCAGTACTTC,CASRTDRGRWETQYF
.,TRBD2,TRBJ2-2,TRBV10-3,TGTGCCATCAGTCAGACTAGCGGGAGGGCGCGCGGCACCGGGGAGCTGTTTTTT,CAISQTSGRARGTGELFF
few,TRBD1,TRBJ2-1,TRBV7-9,TGTGCCAGCAGCTTCCTGCCCGGGACAGCCTACAATGAGCAGTTCTTC,CASSFLPGTAYNEQFF
.,.,TRBJ2-7,TRBV4-1,TGCGCCAGCAGCCAAGCTGCGGACACCGGCCTCTACGAGCAGTACTTC,CASSQAADTGLYEQYF
many,.,TRBJ2-5,TRBV10-1,TGCGCCAGCAGCAGGGATCTCCAAGAGACCCAGTACTTC,CASSRDLQETQYF
many,TRBD1,TRBJ1-4,TRBV4-2,TGTGCCAGCAGCCAGTTTTTACAGGGGGCGCGATATGAAAAACTGTTTTTT,CASSQFLQGARYEKLFF
few,.,TRBJ1-1,TRBV20-1,TGCAGTGCCGACAAAGCCAGGGGAAGCACTGAAGCTTTCTTT,CSADKARGSTEAFF
few,TRBD2,TRBJ2-5,TRBV6-2/TRBV6-3,TGTGCCAGCAGACGGACTAGCGGGAGTCTTATAAAGACCCAGTACTTC,CASRRTSGSLIKTQYF
.,TRBD2,TRBJ2-7,TRBV29-1,TGCAGCGTGACCCCGGGACTAGCGGGAGGGTCGATCTCCTACGAGCAGTACTTC,CSVTPGLAGGSISYEQYF
many,.,TRBJ2-3,TRBV5-1,TGCGCCAGCAGCTTGGGGCAGAGCACAGATACGCAGTATTTT,CASSLGQSTDTQYF
many,.,TRBJ1-1,TRBV4-1,TGCGCCAGCAGCCAAGTGGGGTCGATGCGAAGGAGCCCTGAAGCTTTCTTT,CASSQVGSMRRSPEAFF
many,TRBD1,TRBJ1-2,TRBV7-2,TGTGCCAGCAGCCCTACGGGGACAGGCCTTAACTATGGCTACACCTTC,CASSPTGTGLNYGYTF
many,.,TRBJ2-7,TRBV7-9,TGTGCCAGCAGTGAAGGACAGCTATCCTACGAGCAGTACTTC,CASSEGQLSYEQYF